This T cell receptor (beta chain) stems from a study of vaccination effects on CD4 cells after COVID-19 (dated by TCRdb to the early 2020s). The study in broad terms: Post-vaccine samples across the study were collected a median of 72 days after the second dose, with a range of 14 to 241. SARS-CoV-2 spike-specific CD4+ TCR repertoires were compared before and after mRNA vaccination in COVID-19 convalescent patients and in infection-naive vaccine recipients. Altogether, some ten COVID-19 convalescent patients and several SARS-CoV-2-naive healthy vaccine recipients made up the full study. Cultures from other donors in the study were sequenced with the Oncomine TCR Beta short-read assay on an Illumina iSeq 100.

The ViraFEST assay stimulated PBMC with viral peptide pools and then used TCR sequencing to identify antigen-specific CD4+ T cell clonotypes by expansion. After 10 days of culture, CD4+ T cells were isolated with the EasySep CD4+ T cell isolation kit. Each participant received two doses of an mRNA SARS-CoV-2 vaccine, either BNT162b2 or mRNA-1273. Negative nucleocapsid antibody results before and after vaccination confirmed that the healthy vaccine recipients had no prior SARS-CoV-2 infection. Each well held two million PBMC cultured in IMDM containing about 5.4% human AB serum, roughly 10 IU/ml IL-2 and gentamicin, along with roughly 10 ug/ml peptides. On days 3 and 7, half of the culture medium was replaced with fresh IL-2-containing medium. Unless noted otherwise, every peptide stimulation condition was cultured in triplicate wells. PBMC were separated from whole blood using Ficoll-Paque Plus gradient centrifugation and were then either cryopreserved at -140C or used fresh. The spike proteins of SARS-CoV-2 and of the common cold coronaviruses HCoV-NL63, HCoV-OC43 and HCoV-229E were spanned by overlapping peptide pools. The QIAamp micro DNA kit was used to extract genomic DNA from the cultured CD4+ T cells.

Ends trimmed: V by 4 bases, J by 0 bases; bases unmatched to a gene: 5. In the germline V gene, CDR1 corresponds to SGHRS and CDR2 to YFSETQ. Reading from cysteine to phenylalanine, the CDR3 counts 16 amino acids. Only the CDR3 DNA stays, 48 bases, in frame from base 1. Comment on this clone: No antigen is known for it. It has no much larger one-base neighbor in the sample; base qualities were not kept.

The method was the immunoSEQ multiplex PCR assay. TCR beta CDR3 sequencing was performed on DNA from the cultured, isolated CD4+ T cells. Processing in the source paper ran as follows. The analysis removed non-productive TCR sequences, trimmed reads to the CDR3 region, and retained only CDR3s that were 7 or more amino acids long. Antigen-specific clonotypes were identified using the MANAFEST web app by comparison of expansion in peptide wells against reference cultures. For clones to be considered positive, expansion at FDR<0.05 versus reference and all other wells, an odds ratio above 5, and a frequency above 0.1% in two replicate wells were required. A clonotype was called cross-reactive if it was significantly expanded both in SARS-CoV-2 spike wells and in at least one common cold coronavirus spike condition. Levenshtein distance calculated with the stringdist R package was used to assess CDR3 similarity, and unrooted trees were constructed with ape in R 3.6.1. TCRdb stores this immuneACCESS table with in-frame sequences only. Part of the clones is absent; in the studies checked, under half of the shortfall reflects unresolved V genes, and no reason is known for the rest. The D gene and trimming were derived from the DNA, and the V and J assignments and clone size from that table. The sample table holds around 81,000 clones, of which over 75% were seen once. The top ten clonotypes cover about 1.2% of the sample.

General study outcomes and caveats: The study was limited by a small number of convalescent patients, and early post-infection timepoints were lacking. At late post-vaccination timepoints, both infection-induced and vaccine-induced clones showed marked clonal contraction, consistent with waning T cell responses. Among healthy vaccine recipients, nearly all vaccine-induced clones were SARS-CoV-2 mono-reactive, and just 1 of 255 was cross-reactive with common cold coronaviruses.

In this chain, TRBV5-1 is recombined with TRBJ2-2; 8 central nucleotides agree with TRBD2. The origin of this receptor is a human donor who received a COVID-19 vaccine. Specimen: CD4+ T cells from PBMCs cultured with HCoV-OC43 spike peptides, collected after COVID-19 vaccination. What this sample's cell subset or site label stands for: HCoV-OC43 spike overlapping peptide pool stimulation. The nucleotide sequence reads as follows: TGCGCCAGCAGCCCATTAGCGGGGTCGAACACCGGGGAGCTGTTTTTT. This is translated as CASSPLAGSNTGELFF.